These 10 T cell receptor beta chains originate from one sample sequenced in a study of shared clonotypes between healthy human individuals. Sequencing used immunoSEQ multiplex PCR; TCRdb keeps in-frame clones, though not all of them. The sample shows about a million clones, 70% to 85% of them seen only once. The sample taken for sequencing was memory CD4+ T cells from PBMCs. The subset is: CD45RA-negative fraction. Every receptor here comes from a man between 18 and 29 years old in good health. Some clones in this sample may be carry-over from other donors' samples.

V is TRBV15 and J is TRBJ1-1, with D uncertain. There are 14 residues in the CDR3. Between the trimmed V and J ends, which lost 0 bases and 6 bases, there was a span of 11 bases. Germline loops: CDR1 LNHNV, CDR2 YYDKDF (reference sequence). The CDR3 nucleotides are TGTGCCACCAGCAGAGATCCCCTTGTAGCTGAAGCTTTCTTT. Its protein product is CATSRDPLVAEAFF.

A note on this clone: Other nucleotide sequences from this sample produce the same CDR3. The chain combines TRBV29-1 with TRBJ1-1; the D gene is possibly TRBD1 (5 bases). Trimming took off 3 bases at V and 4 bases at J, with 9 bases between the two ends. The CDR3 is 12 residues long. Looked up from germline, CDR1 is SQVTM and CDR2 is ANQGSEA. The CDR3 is CSVEGEGTEAFF. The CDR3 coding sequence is TGCAGCGTTGAGGGGGAGGGCACTGAAGCTTTCTTT.

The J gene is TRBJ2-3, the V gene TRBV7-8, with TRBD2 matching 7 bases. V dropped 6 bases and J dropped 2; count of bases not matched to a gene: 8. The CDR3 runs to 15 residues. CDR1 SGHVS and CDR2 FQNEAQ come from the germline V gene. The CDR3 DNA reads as TGTGCCAGCAGTGCGAGGGACTACCTCACAGATACGCAGTATTTT. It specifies CASSARDYLTDTQYF.

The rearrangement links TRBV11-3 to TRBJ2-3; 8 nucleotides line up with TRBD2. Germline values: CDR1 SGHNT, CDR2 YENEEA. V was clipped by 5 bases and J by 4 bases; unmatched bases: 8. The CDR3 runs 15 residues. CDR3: CASSLGAGEADTQYF. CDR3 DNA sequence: TGTGCCAGCAGCCTCGGAGCGGGAGAGGCAGATACGCAGTATTTT.

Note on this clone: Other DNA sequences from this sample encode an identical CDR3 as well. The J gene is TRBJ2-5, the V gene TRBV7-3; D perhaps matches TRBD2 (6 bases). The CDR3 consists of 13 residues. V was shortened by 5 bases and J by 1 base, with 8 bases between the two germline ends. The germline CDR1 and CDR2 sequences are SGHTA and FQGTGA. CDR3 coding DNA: TGTGCCAGCAGCCGGGGGACCCAAGAGACCCAGTACTTC. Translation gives CASSRGTQETQYF. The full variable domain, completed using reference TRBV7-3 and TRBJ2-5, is GAGVSQTPSNKVTEKGKYVELRCDPISGHTALYWYRQSLGQGPEFLIYFQGTGAADDSGLPNDRFFAVRPEGSVSTLKIQRTERGDSAVYLCASSRGTQETQYFGPGTRLLVL.

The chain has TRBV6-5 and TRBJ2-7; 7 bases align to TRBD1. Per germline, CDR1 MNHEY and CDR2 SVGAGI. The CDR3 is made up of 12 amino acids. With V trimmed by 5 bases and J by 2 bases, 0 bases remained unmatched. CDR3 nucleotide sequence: TGTGCCAGCAGTGGGACAGCCTACGAGCAGTACTTC. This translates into CASSGTAYEQYF.

The DNA of the CDR3 is TGTGCCAGCAGCAAAGGTGACAGGGGGGGCACTGAAGCTTTCTTT. Residues: CASSKGDRGGTEAFF. This chain uses TRBV21-1 with TRBJ1-1; the table's D call, TRBD1, has no DNA check behind it. TRBV21-1 counts as a pseudogene. This CDR3 spans 15 amino acids.

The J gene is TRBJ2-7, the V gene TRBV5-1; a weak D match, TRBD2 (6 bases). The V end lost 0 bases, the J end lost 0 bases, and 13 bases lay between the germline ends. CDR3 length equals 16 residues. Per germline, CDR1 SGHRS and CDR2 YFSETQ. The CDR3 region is CASSLDGGGTSYEQYF. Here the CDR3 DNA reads TGCGCCAGCAGCTTGGATGGTGGCGGGACCTCCTACGAGCAGTACTTC.

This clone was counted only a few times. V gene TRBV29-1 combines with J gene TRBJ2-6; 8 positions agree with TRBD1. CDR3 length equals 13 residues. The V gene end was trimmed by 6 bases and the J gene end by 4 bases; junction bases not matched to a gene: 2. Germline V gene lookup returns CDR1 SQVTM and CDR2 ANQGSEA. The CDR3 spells CSVQGAGANVLTF. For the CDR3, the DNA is TGCAGCGTCCAGGGGGCCGGGGCCAACGTCCTGACTTTC.

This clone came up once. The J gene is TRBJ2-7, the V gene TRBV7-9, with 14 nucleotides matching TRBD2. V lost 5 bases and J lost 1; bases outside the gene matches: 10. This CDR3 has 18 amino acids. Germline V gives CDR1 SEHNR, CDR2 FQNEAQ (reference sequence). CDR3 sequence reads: CASSPGLAGAIGSYEQYF. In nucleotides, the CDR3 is TGTGCCAGCAGCCCGGGACTAGCGGGAGCTATTGGATCCTACGAGCAGTACTTC.